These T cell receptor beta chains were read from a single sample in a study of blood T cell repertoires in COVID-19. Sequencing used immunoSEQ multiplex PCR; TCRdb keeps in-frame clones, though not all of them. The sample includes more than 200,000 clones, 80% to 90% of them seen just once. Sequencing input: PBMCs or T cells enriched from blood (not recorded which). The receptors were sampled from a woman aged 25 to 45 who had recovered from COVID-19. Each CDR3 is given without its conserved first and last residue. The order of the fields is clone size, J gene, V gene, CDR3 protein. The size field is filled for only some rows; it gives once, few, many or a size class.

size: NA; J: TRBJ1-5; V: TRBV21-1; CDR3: ASSKWGVSQRDQPQH
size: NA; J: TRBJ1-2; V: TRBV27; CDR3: ASSLSRADNYT
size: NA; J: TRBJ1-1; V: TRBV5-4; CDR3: ASSLTEMNTEAF
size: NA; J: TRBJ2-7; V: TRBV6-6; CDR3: ASITGEGYYEQY
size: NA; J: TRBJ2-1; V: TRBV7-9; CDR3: ASSGNRGRVNEQF
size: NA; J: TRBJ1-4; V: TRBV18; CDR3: ASSPFQGSTNEKLF
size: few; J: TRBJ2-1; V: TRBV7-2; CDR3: ASSLASGPGGYNEQF
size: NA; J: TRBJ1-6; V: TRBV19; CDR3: ASTQTGFRSPLH
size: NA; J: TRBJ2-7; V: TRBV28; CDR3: ASRADIPSYEQY
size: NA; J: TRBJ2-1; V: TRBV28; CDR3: ASSYRQKYNEQF
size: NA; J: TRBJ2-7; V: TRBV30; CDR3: AWSPFGGKGYEQY
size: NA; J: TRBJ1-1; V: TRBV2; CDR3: ASSEEQVENTEAF
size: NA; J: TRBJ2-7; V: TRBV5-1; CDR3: ASSSRDMSYEQY
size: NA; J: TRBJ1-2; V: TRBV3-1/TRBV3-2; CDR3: ASRLRHLANGYT
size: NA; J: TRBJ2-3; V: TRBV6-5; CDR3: ASSYDRGTDTQY
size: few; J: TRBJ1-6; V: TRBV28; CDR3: ASSLSGYNSPLH
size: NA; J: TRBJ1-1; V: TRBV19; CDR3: ASSIDLLVAVNTEAF
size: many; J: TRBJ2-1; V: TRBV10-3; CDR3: AIRGLIFNEQF
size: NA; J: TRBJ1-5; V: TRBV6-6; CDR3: ASRGGGRNQPQH
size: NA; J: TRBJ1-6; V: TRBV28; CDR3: ASSSTGNNSPLH
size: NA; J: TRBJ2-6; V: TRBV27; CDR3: ASSPWLETGANVLT
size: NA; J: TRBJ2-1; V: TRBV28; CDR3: ASSLPGTAYNEQF
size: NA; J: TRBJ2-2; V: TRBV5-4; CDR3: ASSSTGLRHPGELF
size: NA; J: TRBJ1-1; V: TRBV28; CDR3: ASSGAGLSGAF
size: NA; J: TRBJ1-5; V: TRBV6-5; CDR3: ASNPRGNQPQH
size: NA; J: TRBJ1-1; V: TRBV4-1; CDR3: ASSQAQNTEAF
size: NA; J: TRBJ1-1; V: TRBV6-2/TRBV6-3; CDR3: ASSFGTGEAF
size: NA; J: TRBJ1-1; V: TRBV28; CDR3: ASSLRGGQVNTEAF
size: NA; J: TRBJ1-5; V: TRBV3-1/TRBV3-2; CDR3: ASSQPRTGDPSQPQH
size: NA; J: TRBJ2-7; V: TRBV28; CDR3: ASRHSGKSYEQY
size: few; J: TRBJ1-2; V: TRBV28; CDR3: ASSSTYNGLGYGYT
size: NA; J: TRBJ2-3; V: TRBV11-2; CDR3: ASSLTGGGPRTDTQY
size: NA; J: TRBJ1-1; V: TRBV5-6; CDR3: ASSPLKLTNTEAF
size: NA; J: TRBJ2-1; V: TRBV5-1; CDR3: ASSLDTGYYNEQF
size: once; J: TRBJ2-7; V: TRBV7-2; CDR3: ASSWGQSIY
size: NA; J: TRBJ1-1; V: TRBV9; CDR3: ASSAGQNVGTEAF
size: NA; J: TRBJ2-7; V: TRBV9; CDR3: ASSTRVGGEQY
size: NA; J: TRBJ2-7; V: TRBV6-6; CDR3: ASSYSSDRYYEQY
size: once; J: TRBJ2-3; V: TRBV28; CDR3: ASSSVINDDTQY
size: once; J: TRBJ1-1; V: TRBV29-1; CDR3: SVGTGRDTEAF
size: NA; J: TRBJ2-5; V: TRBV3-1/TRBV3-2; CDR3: ASSSHLKGSPQETQY
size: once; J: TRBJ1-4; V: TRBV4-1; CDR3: ASSRYQGARTNEKLF
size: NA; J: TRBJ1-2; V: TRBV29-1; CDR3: SVESGYT
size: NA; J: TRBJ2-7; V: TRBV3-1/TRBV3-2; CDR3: ASSQDGGTVGYEQY